This record looks at one T cell receptor (beta chain) sequence and its context. The antigen remains undetermined. Unique molecular identifiers featured in each of the TCR beta cDNA libraries. TCRdb reprocessed the PCR reads with MiXCR, giving one entry per CDR3 protein. The repertoire consists of approximately 440,000 distinct CDR3 sequences, with roughly 45% occurring once and the leading ten covering roughly 12%. The V gene lost 0 bases and the J gene lost 0 bases, with 6 bases spanning the gap. The CDR3 has 15 amino acids. Germline loops: CDR1 LNHNV, CDR2 YYDKDF (reference sequence). The data derive from a study of post-analysis software for immune sequencing data. The study, taken as a whole, reports: In patients, TRBV5-6, TRBV5-1 and TRBV20-1 belonged to roughly five TRBV segments found more frequently than in controls. Significantly decreased normalized Chao1 diversity was recorded for multiple sclerosis patients relative to controls.

Sequences were obtained from blood. This rearrangement joins TRBV15 to TRBJ1-5; unclear D gene. The sequence was collected from a girl aged 10 to 17 with multiple sclerosis. The CDR3 nucleotides read TGTGCCACCAGCAGAGACATGTATAGCAATCAGCCCCAGCATTTT. It translates to CATSRDMYSNQPQHF.